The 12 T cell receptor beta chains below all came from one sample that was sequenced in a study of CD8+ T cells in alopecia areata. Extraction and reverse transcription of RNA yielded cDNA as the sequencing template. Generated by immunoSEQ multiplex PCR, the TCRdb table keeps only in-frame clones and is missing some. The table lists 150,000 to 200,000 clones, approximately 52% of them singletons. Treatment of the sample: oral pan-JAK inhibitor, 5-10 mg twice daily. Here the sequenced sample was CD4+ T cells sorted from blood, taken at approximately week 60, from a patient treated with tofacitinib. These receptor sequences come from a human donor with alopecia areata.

The chain's CDR3 is CSAQAGTNTEAFF. As DNA, the CDR3 is TGCAGCGCTCAAGCCGGGACAAACACTGAAGCTTTCTTT. The chain carries TRBV29-1 and TRBJ1-1; D is perhaps TRBD1 (6 bases). CDR1 is SQVTM, CDR2 ANQGSEA, per germline. The CDR3 has 13 amino acids. The V end lost 7 bases, the J end lost 2 bases, and 14 bases lay between the germline ends.

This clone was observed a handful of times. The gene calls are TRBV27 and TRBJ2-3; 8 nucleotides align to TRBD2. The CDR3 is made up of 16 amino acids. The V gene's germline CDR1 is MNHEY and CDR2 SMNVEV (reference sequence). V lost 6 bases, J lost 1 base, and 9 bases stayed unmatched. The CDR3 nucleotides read TGTGCCAGCAGGGGAGAGCGGGGGCCTCGCACAGATACGCAGTATTTT. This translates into CASRGERGPRTDTQYF.

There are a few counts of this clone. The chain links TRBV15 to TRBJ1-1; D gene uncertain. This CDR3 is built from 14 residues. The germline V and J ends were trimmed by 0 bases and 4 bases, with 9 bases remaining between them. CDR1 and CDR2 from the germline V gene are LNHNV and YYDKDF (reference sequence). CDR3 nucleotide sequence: TGTGCCACCAGCAGAGATTATAGTGGCACTGAAGCTTTCTTT. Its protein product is CATSRDYSGTEAFF. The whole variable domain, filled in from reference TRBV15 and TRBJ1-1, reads DAMVIQNPRYQVTQFGKPVTLSCSQTLNHNVMYWYQQKSSQAPKLLFHYYDKDFNNEADTPDNFQSRRPNTSFCFLDIRSPGLGDTAMYLCATSRDYSGTEAFFGQGTRLTVV.

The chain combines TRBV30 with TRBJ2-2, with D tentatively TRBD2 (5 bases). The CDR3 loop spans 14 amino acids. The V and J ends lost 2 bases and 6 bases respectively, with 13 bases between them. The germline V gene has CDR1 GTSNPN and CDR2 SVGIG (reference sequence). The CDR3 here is CAWSTRGVPGELFF. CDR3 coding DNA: TGTGCCTGGAGTACTCGGGGTGTCCCCGGGGAGCTGTTTTTT.

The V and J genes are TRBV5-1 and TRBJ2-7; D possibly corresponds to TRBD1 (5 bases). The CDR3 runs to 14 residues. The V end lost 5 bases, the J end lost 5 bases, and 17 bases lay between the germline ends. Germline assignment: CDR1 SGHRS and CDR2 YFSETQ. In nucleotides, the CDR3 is TGCGCCAGCAGGTTCGACAGAGCCAATAACGAGCAGTACTTC. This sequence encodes CASRFDRANNEQYF.

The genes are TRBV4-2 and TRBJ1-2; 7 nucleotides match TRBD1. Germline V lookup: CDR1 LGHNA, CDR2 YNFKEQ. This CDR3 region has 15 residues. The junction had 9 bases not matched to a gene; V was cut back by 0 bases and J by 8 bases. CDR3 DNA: TGTGCCAGCAGCCAAGAGGCGGCGGGGACAGTCGGCTACACCTTC. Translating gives CASSQEAAGTVGYTF.

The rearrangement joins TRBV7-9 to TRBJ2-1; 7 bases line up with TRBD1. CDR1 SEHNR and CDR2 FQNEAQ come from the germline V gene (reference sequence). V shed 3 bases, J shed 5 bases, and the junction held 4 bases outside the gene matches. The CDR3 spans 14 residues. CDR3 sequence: CASSLGQLDNEQFF. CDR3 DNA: TGTGCCAGCAGCTTGGGACAGCTTGACAATGAGCAGTTCTTC.

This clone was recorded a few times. CDR3 residues: CAISAGGDHNEQFF. For the CDR3, the DNA is TGTGCCATCAGTGCGGGGGGGGACCACAATGAGCAGTTCTTC. This chain links TRBV10-3 with TRBJ2-1, with 8 bases that match TRBD2. J gave up 5 bases and V 4 bases, and 4 bases lay outside the gene matches. CDR3 length: 14 amino acids. Germline V gene lookup returns CDR1 ENHRY and CDR2 SYGVKD.

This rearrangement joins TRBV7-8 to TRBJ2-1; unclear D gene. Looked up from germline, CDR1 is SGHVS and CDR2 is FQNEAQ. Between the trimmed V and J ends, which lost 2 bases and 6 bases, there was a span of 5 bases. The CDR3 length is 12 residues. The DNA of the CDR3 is TGTGCCAGCAGCTTATTGGCCAATGAGCAGTTCTTC. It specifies CASSLLANEQFF.

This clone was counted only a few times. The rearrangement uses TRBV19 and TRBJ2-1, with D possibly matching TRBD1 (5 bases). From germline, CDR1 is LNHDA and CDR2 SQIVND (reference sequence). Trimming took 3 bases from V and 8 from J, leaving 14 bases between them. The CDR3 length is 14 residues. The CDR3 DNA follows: TGTGCCAGTAGTATGTCCAGGGTTAGGGATGAGCAGTTCTTC. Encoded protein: CASSMSRVRDEQFF. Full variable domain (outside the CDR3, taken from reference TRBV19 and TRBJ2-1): DGGITQSPKYLFRKEGQNVTLSCEQNLNHDAMYWYRQDPGQGLRLIYYSQIVNDFQKGDIAEGYSVSREKKESFPLTVTSAQKNPTAFYLCASSMSRVRDEQFFGPGTRLTVL.

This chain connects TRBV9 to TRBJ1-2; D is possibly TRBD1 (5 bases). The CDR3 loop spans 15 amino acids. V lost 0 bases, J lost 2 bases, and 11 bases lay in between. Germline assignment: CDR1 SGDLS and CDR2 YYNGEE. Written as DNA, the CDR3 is TGTGCCAGCAGCGTAGCGGGGGGGACGAACTATGGCTACACCTTC. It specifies CASSVAGGTNYGYTF.

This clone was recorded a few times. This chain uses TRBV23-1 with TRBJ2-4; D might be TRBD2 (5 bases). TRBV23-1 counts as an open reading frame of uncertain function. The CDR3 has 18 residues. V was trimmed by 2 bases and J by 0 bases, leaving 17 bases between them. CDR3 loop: CASSQRRRALSAKNIQYF. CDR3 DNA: TGCGCCAGCAGTCAAAGGCGGCGGGCCCTCTCAGCCAAAAACATTCAGTACTTC.